This T cell receptor (beta chain) was retrieved from a study of TIL therapy for anti-PD-1-resistant metastatic lung cancer. The immunoSEQ assay was v3. Sequenced by immunoSEQ multiplex PCR; TCRdb stores in-frame clones only, minus some. This table has more than 20,000 clones, more than 60% appearing once. Specified time point: pre-treatment sample, taken before nivolumab and TIL therapy. Patients were adults with stage 4 NSCLC. The sample consisted of blood, taken at baseline. The receptor was derived from a person between 25 and 80 years old with non-small cell lung cancer.

Written as DNA, the CDR3 is TGTGCCAGCAGCTTCCTAGCGGGGATCACAGATACGCAGTATTTT. It codes for CASSFLAGITDTQYF. The chain joins TRBV7-9 to TRBJ2-3, with 9 nucleotides matching TRBD2. Germline V gene sequence: CDR1 SEHNR, CDR2 FQNEAQ (reference sequence). Trimming removed 3 bases from V and 2 bases from J; junction bases left unmatched: 3. The CDR3 runs to 15 residues.